This record looks at one T cell receptor (beta chain) sequence and its context. Its specificity is unknown. Germline lookup yields CDR1 ENHRY and CDR2 SYGVKD. The CDR3 is 15 residues long. Unmatched junction bases numbered 10, after V lost 6 bases and J lost 6 bases. The assay was immunoSEQ multiplex PCR, and TCRdb's table has in-frame clones only and misses some. The sample has just over 60,000 clones; less than 80% are singletons. The sample originates from a study of siplizumab effects on memory and regulatory T cells. Study observations and caveats: Siplizumab produced a significant drop in alloreactive sequences attributable to unstimulated CD4+ memory cells.

The chain combines TRBV10-3 with TRBJ2-1; 8 nucleotides align to TRBD1. The receptor was isolated from a human donor in good health. The material sequenced was memory CD4+ T cells sorted from blood. Here the CDR3 DNA reads TGTGCCATCAGACCTGGACAGGGAGTCTCCAATGAGCAGTTCTTC. Amino acid sequence: CAIRPGQGVSNEQFF.